This TCR beta chain stems from a study of shared clonotypes between healthy human individuals. Terminally differentiated effector memory CD45RA+ cells were excluded from the naive CD8 cells, which were CD45RO-negative and positively selected for CCR7. Repertoires were generated with immunoSEQ multiplex PCR, while TCRdb's copy carries only in-frame clones and drops some. This sample has roughly 890,000 clones, with 92% found just once. V shed 0 bases and J shed 12 bases, with 12 bases lying between them. Germline loops: CDR1 MGHRA, CDR2 YSYEKL. CDR3 length: 12 residues. The receptor was isolated from a man aged 25-45 years in good health. The sequenced sample was naive CD8+ T cells sorted from blood. The rearrangement links TRBV4-1 to TRBJ2-7, with unresolved D. The CDR3 is CASSQDSLNLYF. CDR3 DNA: TGCGCCAGCAGCCAAGACAGCCTAAATTTGTACTTC.